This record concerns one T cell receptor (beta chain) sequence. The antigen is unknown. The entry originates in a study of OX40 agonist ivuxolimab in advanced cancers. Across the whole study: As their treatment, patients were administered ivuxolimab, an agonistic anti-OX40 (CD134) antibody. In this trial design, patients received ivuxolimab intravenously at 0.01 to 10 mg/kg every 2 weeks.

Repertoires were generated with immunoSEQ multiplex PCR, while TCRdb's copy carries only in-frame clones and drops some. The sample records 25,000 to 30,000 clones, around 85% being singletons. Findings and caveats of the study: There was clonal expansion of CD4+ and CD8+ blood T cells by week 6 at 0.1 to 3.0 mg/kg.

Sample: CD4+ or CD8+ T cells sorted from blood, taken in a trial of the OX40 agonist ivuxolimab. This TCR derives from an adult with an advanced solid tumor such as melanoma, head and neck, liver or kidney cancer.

CDR3 protein: CASSLEFGGLTEAFF. CDR3 bases: TGTGCCAGCAGCTTGGAGTTTGGGGGATTGACTGAAGCTTTCTTT. The rearrangement joins TRBV5-5 to TRBJ1-1; tentative D call: TRBD1 (5 bases). The CDR3 runs to 15 residues. Per the germline V gene, CDR1 is SGHKS and CDR2 is YYEKEE (reference sequence). Trimming shortened V by 0 bases and J by 5 bases, and 14 bases separated the two germline ends.